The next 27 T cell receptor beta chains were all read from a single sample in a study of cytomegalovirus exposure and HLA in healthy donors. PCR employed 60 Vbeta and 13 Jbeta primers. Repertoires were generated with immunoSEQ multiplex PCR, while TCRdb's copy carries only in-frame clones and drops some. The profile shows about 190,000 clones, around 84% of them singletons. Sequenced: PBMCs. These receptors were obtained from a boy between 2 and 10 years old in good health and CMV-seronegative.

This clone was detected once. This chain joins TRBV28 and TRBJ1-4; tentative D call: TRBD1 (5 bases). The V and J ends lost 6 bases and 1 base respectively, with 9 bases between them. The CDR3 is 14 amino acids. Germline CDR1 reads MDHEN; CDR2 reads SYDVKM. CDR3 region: CASRQALTNEKLFF. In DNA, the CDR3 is TGTGCCAGCAGACAGGCGTTAACTAATGAAAAACTGTTTTTT. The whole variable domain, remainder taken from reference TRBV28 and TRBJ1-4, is DVKVTQSSRYLVKRTGEKVFLECVQDMDHENMFWYRQDPGLGLRLIYFSYDVKMKEKGDIPEGYSVSREKKERFSLILESASTNQTSMYLCASRQALTNEKLFFGSGTQLSVL.

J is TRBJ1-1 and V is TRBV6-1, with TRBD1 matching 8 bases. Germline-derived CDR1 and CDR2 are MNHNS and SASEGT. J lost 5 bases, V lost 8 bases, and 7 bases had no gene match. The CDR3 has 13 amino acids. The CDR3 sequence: CASLRGRRTEAFF. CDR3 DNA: TGTGCCAGCCTCAGGGGGCGAAGGACTGAAGCTTTCTTT.

The CDR3 DNA sequence: TGTGCCAGCACCCGGAGGGACAGTCCCTCTGGGGCCAACGTCCTGACTTTC. This sequence encodes CASTRRDSPSGANVLTF. The genes are TRBV2 and TRBJ2-6, with D perhaps matching TRBD1 (7 bases). V was shortened by 7 bases and J by 0 bases, with 16 bases between the two germline ends. The CDR3 is 17 residues long. Germline V gene lookup returns CDR1 SNHLY and CDR2 FYNNEI.

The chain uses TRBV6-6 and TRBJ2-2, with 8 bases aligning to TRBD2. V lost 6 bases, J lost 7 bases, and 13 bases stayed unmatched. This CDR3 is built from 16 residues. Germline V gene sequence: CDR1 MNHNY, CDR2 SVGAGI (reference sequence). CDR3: CASSYREGGRDGELFF. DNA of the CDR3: TGTGCCAGCAGCTATCGGGAGGGGGGGCGGGACGGGGAGCTGTTTTTT.

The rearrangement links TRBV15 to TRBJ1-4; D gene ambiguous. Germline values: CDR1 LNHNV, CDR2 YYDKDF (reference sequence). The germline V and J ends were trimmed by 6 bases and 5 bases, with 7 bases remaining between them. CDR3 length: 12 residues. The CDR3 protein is CATSSRNEKLFF. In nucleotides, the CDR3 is TGTGCCACCAGTAGTCGGAATGAAAAACTGTTTTTT.

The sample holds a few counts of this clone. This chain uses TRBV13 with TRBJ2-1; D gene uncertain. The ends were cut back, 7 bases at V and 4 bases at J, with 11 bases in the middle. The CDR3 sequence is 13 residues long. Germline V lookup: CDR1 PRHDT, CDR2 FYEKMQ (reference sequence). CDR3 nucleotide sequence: TGTGCCAGCACCGCGGTGACTTACAATGAGCAGTTCTTC. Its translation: CASTAVTYNEQFF. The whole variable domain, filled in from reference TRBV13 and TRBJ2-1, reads AAGVIQSPRHLIKEKRETATLKCYPIPRHDTVYWYQQGPGQDPQFLISFYEKMQSDKGSIPDRFSAQQFSDYHSELNMSSLELGDSALYFCASTAVTYNEQFFGPGTRLTVL.

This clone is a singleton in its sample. In DNA form, the CDR3 reads TGTGCCAGCACCTCAGGGACAGGGTTTTATGGCTACACCTTC. This codes for CASTSGTGFYGYTF. The chain uses TRBV6-5 and TRBJ1-2; TRBD1 matches at 9 bases. V trimming: 7 bases; J trimming: 5 bases; junction bases outside the gene matches: 8. This CDR3 is built from 14 residues. The V gene's germline CDR1 is MNHEY and CDR2 SVGAGI.

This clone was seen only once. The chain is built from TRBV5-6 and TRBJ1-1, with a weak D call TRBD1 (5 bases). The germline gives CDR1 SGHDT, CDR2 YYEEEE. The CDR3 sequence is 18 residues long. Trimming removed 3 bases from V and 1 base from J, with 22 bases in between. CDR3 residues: CASSSLFFGQRGNTEAFF. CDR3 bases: TGTGCCAGCAGCTCGCTCTTCTTCGGACAAAGAGGGAACACTGAAGCTTTCTTT.

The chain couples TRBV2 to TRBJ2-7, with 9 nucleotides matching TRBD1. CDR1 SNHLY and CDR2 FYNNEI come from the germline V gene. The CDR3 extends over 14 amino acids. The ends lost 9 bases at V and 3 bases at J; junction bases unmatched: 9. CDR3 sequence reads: CARAPSGQGYEQYF. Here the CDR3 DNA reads TGTGCCAGAGCTCCTTCGGGACAGGGCTACGAGCAGTACTTC.

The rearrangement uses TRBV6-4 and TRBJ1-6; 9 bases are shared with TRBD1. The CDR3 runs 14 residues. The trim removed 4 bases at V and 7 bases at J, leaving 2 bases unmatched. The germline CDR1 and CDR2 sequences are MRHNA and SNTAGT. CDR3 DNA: TGTGCCAGCAGTGTTGACAGGGGGAATTCACCCCTCCACTTT. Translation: CASSVDRGNSPLHF.

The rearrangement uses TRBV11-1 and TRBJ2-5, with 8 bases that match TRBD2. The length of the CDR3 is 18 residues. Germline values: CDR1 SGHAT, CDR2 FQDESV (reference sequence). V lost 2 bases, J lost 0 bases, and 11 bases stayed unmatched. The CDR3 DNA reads TGTGCCAGCAGCTTAATTCAGCGGGGTAGCGGGGACCAAGAGACCCAGTACTTC. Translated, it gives CASSLIQRGSGDQETQYF.

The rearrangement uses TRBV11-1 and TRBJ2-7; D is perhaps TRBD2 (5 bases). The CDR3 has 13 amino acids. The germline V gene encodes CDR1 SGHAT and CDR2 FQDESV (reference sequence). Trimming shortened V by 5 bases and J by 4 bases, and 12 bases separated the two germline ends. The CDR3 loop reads CASSHPAGYEQYF. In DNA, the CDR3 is TGTGCCAGCAGCCACCCTGCGGGTTACGAGCAGTACTTC.

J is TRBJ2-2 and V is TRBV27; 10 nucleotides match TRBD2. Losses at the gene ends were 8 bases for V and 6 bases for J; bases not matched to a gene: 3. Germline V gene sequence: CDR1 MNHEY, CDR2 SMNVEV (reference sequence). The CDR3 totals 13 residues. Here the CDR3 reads CASRSGGAGELFF. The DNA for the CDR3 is TGTGCCAGCCGGAGCGGGGGGGCCGGGGAGCTGTTTTTT.

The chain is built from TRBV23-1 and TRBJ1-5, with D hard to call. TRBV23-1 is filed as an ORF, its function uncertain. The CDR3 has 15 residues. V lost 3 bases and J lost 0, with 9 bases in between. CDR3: CASSHGLYSNQPQHF. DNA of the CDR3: TGCGCCAGCAGTCATGGCCTGTATAGCAATCAGCCCCAGCATTTT.

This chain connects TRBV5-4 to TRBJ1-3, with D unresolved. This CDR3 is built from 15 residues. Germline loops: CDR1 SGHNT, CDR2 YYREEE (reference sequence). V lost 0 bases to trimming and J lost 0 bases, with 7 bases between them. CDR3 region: CASSLAAHSGNTIYF. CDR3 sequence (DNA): TGTGCCAGCAGCTTGGCTGCGCACTCTGGAAACACCATATATTTT.

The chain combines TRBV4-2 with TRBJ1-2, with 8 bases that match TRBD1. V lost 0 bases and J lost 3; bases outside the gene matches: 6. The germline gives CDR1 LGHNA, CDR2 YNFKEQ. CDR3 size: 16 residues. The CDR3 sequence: CASSQEPGQVYYGYTF. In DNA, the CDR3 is TGTGCCAGCAGCCAAGAACCGGGACAGGTTTACTATGGCTACACCTTC.

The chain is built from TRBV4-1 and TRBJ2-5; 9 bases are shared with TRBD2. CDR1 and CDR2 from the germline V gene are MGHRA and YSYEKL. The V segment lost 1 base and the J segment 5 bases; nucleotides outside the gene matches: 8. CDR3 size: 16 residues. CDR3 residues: CASSQVGSGGRETQYF. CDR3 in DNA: TGCGCCAGCAGCCAAGTCGGTAGCGGGGGTCGGGAGACCCAGTACTTC.

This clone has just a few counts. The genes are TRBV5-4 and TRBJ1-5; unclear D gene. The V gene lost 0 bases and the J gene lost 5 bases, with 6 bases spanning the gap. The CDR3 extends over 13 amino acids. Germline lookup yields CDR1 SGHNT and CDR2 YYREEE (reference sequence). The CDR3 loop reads CASSLDEDQPQHF. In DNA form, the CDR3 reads TGTGCCAGCAGCTTGGACGAGGATCAGCCCCAGCATTTT.

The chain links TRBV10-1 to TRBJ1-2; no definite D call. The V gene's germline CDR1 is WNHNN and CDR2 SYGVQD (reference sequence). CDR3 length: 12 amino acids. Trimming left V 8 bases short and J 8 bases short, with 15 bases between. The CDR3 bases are TGCGCCAGCGGGTTAGGGAGGTTCGGCTACACCTTC. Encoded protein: CASGLGRFGYTF.

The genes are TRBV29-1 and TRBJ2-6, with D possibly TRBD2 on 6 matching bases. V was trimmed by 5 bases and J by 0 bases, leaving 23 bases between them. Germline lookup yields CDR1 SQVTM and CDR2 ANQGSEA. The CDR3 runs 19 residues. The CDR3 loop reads CSVIAGGLPGSSGANVLTF. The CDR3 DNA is TGCAGCGTTATCGCAGGTGGGTTACCCGGGAGCTCTGGGGCCAACGTCCTGACTTTC.

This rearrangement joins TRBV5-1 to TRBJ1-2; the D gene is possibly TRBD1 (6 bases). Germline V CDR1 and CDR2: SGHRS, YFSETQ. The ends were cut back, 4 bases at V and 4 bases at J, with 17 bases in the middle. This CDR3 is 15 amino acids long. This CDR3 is CASSPGQQYSYGYTF. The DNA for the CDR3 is TGCGCCAGCAGCCCCGGACAGCAATACAGCTATGGCTACACCTTC.

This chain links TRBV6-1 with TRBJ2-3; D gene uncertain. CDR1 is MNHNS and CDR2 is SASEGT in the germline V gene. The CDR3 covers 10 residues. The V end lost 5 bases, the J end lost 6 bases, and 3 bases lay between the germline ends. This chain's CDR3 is CASSRDTQYF. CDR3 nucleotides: TGTGCCAGCAGTCGGGATACGCAGTATTTT.

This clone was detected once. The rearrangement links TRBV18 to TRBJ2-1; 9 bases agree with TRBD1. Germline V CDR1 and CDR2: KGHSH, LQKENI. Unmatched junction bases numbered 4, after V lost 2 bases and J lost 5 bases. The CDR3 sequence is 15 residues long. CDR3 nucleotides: TGTGCCAGCTCACCAATTCGACAGGGGGACAATGAGCAGTTCTTC. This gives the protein CASSPIRQGDNEQFF.

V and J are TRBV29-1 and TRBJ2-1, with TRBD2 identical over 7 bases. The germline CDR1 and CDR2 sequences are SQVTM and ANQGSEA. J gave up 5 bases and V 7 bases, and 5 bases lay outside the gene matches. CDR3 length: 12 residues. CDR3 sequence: CSAILANNEQFF. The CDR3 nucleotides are TGCAGCGCAATACTAGCGAACAATGAGCAGTTCTTC.

The CDR3 protein is CASSGGLANTGELFF. The CDR3 region has the DNA TGCGCCAGCAGCGGGGGACTAGCGAACACCGGGGAGCTGTTTTTT. This rearrangement joins TRBV5-1 to TRBJ2-2; 8 bases agree with TRBD2. CDR3 length: 15 amino acids. The germline V gene encodes CDR1 SGHRS and CDR2 YFSETQ. V gave up 4 bases and J gave up 0 bases; unmatched junction bases: 2.

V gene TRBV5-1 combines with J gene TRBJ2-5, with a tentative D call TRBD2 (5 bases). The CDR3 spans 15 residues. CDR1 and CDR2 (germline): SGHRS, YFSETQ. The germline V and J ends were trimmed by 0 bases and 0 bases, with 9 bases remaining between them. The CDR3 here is CASSLGRGDQETQYF. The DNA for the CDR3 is TGCGCCAGCAGCTTGGGCCGGGGTGACCAAGAGACCCAGTACTTC.

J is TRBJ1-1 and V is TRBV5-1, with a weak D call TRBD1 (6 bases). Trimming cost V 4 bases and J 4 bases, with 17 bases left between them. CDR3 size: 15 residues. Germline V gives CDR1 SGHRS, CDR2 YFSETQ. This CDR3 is CASSAVLGGGTEAFF. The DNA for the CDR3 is TGCGCCAGCAGCGCCGTATTAGGGGGGGGCACTGAAGCTTTCTTT.